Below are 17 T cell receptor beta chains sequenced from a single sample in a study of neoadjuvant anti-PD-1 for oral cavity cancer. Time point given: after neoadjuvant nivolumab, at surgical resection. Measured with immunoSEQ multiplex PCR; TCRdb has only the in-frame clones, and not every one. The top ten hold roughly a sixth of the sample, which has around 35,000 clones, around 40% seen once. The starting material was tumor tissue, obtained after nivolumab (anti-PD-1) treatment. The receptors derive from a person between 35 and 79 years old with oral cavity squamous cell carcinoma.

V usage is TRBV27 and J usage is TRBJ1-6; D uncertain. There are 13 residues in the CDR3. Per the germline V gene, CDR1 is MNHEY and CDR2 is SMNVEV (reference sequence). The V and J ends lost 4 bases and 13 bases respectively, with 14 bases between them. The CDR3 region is CASSSAPLSPLHF. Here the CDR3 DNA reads TGTGCCAGCAGTTCCGCGCCTTTATCGCCCCTCCACTTT.

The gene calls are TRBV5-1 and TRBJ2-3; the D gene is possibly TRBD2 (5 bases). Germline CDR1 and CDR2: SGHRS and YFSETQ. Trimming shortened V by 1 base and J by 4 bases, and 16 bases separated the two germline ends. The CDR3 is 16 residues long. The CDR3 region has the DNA TGCGCCAGCAGCTTGCGAGGGAGCGGTAGCGCAGATACGCAGTATTTT. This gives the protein CASSLRGSGSADTQYF.

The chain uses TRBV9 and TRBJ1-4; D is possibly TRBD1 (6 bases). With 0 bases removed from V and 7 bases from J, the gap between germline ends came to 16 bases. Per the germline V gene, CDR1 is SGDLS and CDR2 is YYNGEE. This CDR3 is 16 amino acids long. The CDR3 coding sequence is TGTGCCAGCAGCGTAGAGGGAGCAGGGGATAGTGAAAAACTGTTTTTT. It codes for CASSVEGAGDSEKLFF.

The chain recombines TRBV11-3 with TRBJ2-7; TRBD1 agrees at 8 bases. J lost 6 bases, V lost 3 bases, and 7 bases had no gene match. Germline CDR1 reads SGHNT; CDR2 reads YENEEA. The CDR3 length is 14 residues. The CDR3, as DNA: TGTGCCAGCAGCTTGACGGGACAGGCCACCGAGCAGTACTTC. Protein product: CASSLTGQATEQYF.

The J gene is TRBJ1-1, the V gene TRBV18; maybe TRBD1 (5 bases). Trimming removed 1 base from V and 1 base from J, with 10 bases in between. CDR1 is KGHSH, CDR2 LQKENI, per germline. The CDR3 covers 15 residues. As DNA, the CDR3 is TGTGCCAGCTCACCACTGGCAGGGCAGAACACTGAAGCTTTCTTT. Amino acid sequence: CASSPLAGQNTEAFF.

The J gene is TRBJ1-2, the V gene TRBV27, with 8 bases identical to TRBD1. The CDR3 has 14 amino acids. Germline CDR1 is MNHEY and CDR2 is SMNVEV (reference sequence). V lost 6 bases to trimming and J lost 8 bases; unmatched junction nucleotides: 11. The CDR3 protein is CASRDGTGGKGYTF. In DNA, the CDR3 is TGTGCCAGCAGAGACGGCACAGGGGGTAAGGGCTACACCTTC.

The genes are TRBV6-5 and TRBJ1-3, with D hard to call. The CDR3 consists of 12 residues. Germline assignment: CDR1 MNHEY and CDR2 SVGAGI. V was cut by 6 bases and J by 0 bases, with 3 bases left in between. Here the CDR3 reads CASRSSGNTIYF. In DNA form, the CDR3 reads TGTGCCAGCAGGTCCTCTGGAAACACCATATATTTT.

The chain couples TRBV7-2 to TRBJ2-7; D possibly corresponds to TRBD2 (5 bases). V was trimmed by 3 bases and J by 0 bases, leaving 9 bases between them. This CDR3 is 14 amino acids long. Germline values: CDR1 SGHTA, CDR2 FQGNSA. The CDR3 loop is CASSLAGVSYEQYF. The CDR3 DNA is TGTGCCAGCAGCTTGGCCGGGGTCTCCTACGAGCAGTACTTC.

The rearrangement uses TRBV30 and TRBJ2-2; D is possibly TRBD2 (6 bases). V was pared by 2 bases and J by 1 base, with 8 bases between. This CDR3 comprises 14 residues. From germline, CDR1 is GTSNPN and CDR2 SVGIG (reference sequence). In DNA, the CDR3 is TGTGCCTGGAGTAGGGGACTGAACACCGGGGAGCTGTTTTTT. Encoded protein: CAWSRGLNTGELFF.

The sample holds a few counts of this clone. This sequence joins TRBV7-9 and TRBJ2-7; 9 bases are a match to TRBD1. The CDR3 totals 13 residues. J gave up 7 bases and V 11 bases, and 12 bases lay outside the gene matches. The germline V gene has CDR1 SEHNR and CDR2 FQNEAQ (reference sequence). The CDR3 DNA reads TGTGCCTGGGATACCGACAGGGGGGGGGAGCAGTACTTC. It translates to CAWDTDRGGEQYF.

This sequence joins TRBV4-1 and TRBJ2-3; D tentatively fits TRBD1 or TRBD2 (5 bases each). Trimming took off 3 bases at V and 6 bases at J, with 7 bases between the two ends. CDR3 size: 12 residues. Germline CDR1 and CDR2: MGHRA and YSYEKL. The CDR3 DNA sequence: TGCGCCAGCAGCCAGGGACGGGATACGCAGTATTTT. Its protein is CASSQGRDTQYF.

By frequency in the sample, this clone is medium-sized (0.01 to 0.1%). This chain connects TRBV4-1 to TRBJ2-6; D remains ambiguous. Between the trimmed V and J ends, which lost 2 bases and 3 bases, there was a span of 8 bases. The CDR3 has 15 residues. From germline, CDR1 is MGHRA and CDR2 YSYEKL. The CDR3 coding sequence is TGCGCCAGCAGCCAACAACCCGGTGGGGCCAACGTCCTGACTTTC. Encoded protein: CASSQQPGGANVLTF.

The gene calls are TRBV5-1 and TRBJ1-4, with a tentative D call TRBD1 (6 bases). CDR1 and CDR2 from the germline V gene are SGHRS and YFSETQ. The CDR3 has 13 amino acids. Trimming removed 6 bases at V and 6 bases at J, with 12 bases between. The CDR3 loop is CASKGQLDEKLFF. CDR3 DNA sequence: TGCGCCAGCAAAGGACAGCTGGATGAAAAACTGTTTTTT.

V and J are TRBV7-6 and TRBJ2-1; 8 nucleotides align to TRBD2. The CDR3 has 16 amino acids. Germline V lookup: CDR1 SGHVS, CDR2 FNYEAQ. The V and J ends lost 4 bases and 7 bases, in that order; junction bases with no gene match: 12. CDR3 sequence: CASSSTQAGVDNEQFF. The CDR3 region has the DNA TGTGCCAGCAGCTCTACCCAAGCGGGAGTTGATAATGAGCAGTTCTTC.

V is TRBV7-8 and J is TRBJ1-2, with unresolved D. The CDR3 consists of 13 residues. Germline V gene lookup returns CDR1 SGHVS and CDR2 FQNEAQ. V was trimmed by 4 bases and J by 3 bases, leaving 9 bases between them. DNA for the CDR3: TGTGCCAGCAGCTCGGAGTTCTACTATGGCTACACCTTC. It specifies CASSSEFYYGYTF.

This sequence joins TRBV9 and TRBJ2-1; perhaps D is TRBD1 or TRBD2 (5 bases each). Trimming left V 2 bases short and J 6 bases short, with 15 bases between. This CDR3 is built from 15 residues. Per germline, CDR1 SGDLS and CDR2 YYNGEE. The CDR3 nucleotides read TGTGCCAGCAGCGTGGGAAAAGGGACCCTCAATGAGCAGTTCTTC. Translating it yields CASSVGKGTLNEQFF.

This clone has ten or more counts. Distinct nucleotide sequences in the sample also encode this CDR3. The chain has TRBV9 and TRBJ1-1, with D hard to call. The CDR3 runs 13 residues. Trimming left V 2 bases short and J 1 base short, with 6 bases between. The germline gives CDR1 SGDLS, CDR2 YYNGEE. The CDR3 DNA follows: TGTGCCAGCAGCGTGGCGGGGAACACTGAAGCTTTCTTT. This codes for CASSVAGNTEAFF.